This TCR beta chain was captured in a study of technical replicates of blood from a few donors. Germline V gene lookup returns CDR1 SGHRS and CDR2 YFSETQ. The V end lost 4 bases, the J end lost 3 bases, and 7 bases lay between the germline ends. This CDR3 spans 13 amino acids. Only in-frame clones appear in the TCRdb table, and some are missing; sequencing was by immunoSEQ multiplex PCR. Found here are approximately 64,000 clones, about 86% of them singletons; the top ten hold 5.1%. The chain combines TRBV5-1 with TRBJ1-4; D remains ambiguous. The source material was PBMCs. The TCR was taken from a human donor in good health. Some clones in this sample may be carry-over from other donors' samples. DNA for the CDR3: TGCGCCAGCAGCCCAGGATCTAATGAAAAACTGTTTTTT. This codes for CASSPGSNEKLFF.